This T cell receptor (beta chain) was recorded in a study of T cell changes during pregnancy in multiple sclerosis. Produced via immunoSEQ multiplex PCR; TCRdb's table is partial and in-frame only. The sample lists over 50,000 clones; 85% to 90% were seen once. Trimming took off 2 bases at V and 4 bases at J, with 8 bases between the two ends. This CDR3 comprises 13 residues. Germline V CDR1 and CDR2: MNHEY, SVGAGI. Here the sequenced sample was peripheral blood, taken in the first trimester of pregnancy. This sequence originates from a female donor in good health, enrolled as a control in a pregnancy study. This chain links TRBV6-5 with TRBJ1-1, with a tentative D call TRBD1 (5 bases). Here the CDR3 reads CASSYRGGTEAFF. CDR3 DNA: TGTGCCAGCAGTTACAGGGGTGGCACTGAAGCTTTCTTT.